The present T cell receptor beta chain was sequenced within a study of CD8 T cells in Susac syndrome. Study-level findings and limits: That the number of individuals in its TCR sequencing and HLA analysis was relatively small was acknowledged by the study.

As concerns this clonotype: The antigen is not known.

The CD8+ and CD4+ T cells were negatively isolated, with the TEMRA cells enriched by FACS. RNA in amounts of roughly 0.5 to 1 ug was reverse transcribed with random hexamers. TCR beta CDR3 was amplified by immunoSEQ covering 54 Vbeta and 13 Jbeta. A single record per CDR3 protein comes from TCRdb applying MiXCR to the immunoSEQ multiplex PCR reads. Of about 250,000 distinct CDR3 sequences listed, 80% to 95% are singletons. Germline CDR1 reads SGHTA; CDR2 reads FQGNSA. The CDR3 totals 13 residues. V shed 3 bases and J shed 6 bases, with 10 bases lying between them. The chain carries TRBV7-2 and TRBJ2-3; maybe TRBD2 (6 bases). The sequenced sample was CD4+ T cells from PBMCs. The receptor was isolated from a human donor with multiple sclerosis. CDR3 protein: CASSFLAGDTQYF. As DNA, the CDR3 is TGTGCCAGCAGCTTTCTTGCGGGGGATACGCAGTATTTT.